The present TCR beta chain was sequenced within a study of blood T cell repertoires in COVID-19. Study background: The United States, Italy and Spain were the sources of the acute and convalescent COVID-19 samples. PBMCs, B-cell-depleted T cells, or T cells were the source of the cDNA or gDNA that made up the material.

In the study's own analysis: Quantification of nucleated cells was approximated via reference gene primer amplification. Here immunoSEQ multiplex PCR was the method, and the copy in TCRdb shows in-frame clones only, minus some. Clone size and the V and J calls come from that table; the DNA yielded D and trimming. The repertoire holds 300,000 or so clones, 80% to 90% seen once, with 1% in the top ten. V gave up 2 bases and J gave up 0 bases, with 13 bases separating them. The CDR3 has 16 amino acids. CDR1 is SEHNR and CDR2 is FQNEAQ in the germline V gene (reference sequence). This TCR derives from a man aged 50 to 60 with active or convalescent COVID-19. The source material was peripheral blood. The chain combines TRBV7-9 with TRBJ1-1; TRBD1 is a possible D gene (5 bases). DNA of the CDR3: TGTGCCAGCAGCTTAAACGGGGCGGGGATGAACACTGAAGCTTTCTTT. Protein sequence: CASSLNGAGMNTEAFF.